Listed here are 13 T cell receptor beta chains from one sample, sequenced in a study of blood T cells in healthy people across ages. With a J-beta primer mix and a sample-barcoded 5' primer, a second PCR ran about 6 to 11 cycles. TCRdb processed the 5' RACE reads anew with MiXCR; each CDR3 protein has one entry. Of some 700,000 distinct CDR3 sequences in the sample, approximately 21% are singletons; the top ten hold under 25%. Material for sequencing was blood. The source of these receptors is a man aged 65-85 years in good health.

This clonotype was observed a few times. The chain employs TRBV24-1 and TRBJ1-1; no definite D call. Germline V gives CDR1 KGHDR, CDR2 SFDVKD. V shed 3 bases and J shed 13 bases, with 14 bases lying between them. This CDR3 is 12 amino acids long. CDR3 in DNA: TGTGCCACCAGTGATGGTGAGAGGGAGAGTTTCTTT. As protein: CATSDGERESFF.

This rearrangement joins TRBV7-3 to TRBJ2-4, with 9 nucleotides matching TRBD2. The trim removed 2 bases at V and 5 bases at J, leaving 4 bases unmatched. The CDR3 loop spans 15 amino acids. Germline values: CDR1 SGHTA, CDR2 FQGTGA. CDR3 sequence reads: CASSLAGGNQNIQYF. The CDR3 DNA sequence: TGTGCCAGCAGCTTAGCGGGAGGGAATCAAAACATTCAGTACTTC.

The V gene is TRBV29-1, the J gene TRBJ2-3; tentative D call: TRBD2 (6 bases). With 0 bases removed from V and 1 base from J, the gap between germline ends came to 11 bases. The length of the CDR3 is 15 residues. The germline V gene encodes CDR1 SQVTM and CDR2 ANQGSEA. The CDR3 loop is CSVEEGRGGTDTQYF. CDR3 bases: TGCAGCGTTGAAGAGGGGCGGGGTGGCACAGATACGCAGTATTTT.

V gene TRBV20-1 combines with J gene TRBJ2-7, with a possible D match to TRBD2 (5 bases). The J call is uncertain, as TRBJ2-5 better fits the DNA end. This CDR3 is 11 amino acids long. Germline V gives CDR1 DFQATT, CDR2 SNEGSKA (reference sequence). Here the CDR3 DNA reads TGCAGTGCCGAGACTACGGAGACCCAGTACTTC. Its protein product is CSAETTETQYF.

This clonotype has only a few counts. The J gene is TRBJ2-1, the V gene TRBV21-1; the D call of TRBD1 is as the table states it, not checked on the DNA. TRBV21-1 is recorded as a pseudogene. This CDR3 region has 13 residues. CDR3 DNA: TGTGCCAGCCTCCCGGGACCTCTGGGTGAGCAGTTCTTC. Translated: CASLPGPLGEQFF.

The sample holds a few counts of this clonotype. This rearrangement joins TRBV30 to TRBJ2-1; 9 bases map to TRBD2. The CDR3 length is 14 residues. Trimming took 3 bases from V and 4 from J; bases not matched to a gene: 4. Germline V gene sequence: CDR1 GTSNPN, CDR2 SVGIG (reference sequence). The CDR3 is CAWSGTSLYNEQFF. Written as DNA, the CDR3 is TGTGCCTGGAGCGGGACTAGCCTATACAATGAGCAGTTCTTC. The variable domain in full, with the rest retrieved from reference TRBV30 and TRBJ2-1, is SQTIHQWPATLVQPVGSPLSLECTVEGTSNPNLYWYRQAAGRGLQLLFYSVGIGQISSEVPQNLSASRPQDRQFILSSKKLLLSDSGFYLCAWSGTSLYNEQFFGPGTRLTVL.

The rearrangement joins TRBV12-3 or TRBV12-4 to TRBJ2-5; the D gene is possibly TRBD2 (6 bases). Deletions cut 0 bases from V and 1 base from J, with 9 bases between. This CDR3 region has 15 residues. The CDR3 DNA reads TGTGCCAGCAGTTTAGCGCGGGGCAGCCAAGAGACCCAGTACTTC. Translated, it gives CASSLARGSQETQYF.

This clonotype appeared a few times. The chain has TRBV20-1 and TRBJ2-5; 10 nucleotides match TRBD1. V gave up 2 bases and J gave up 2 bases; unmatched junction bases: 2. Germline loops: CDR1 DFQATT, CDR2 SNEGSKA (reference sequence). CDR3 length: 14 residues. The CDR3 DNA reads TGCAGTGCTAGAAGGACAGGGGGTCAAGAGACCCAGTACTTC. This gives the protein CSARRTGGQETQYF.

This clonotype has only a few counts. The V call is TRBV25-1, the J call TRBJ2-5, with TRBD2 matching 8 bases. Trimming removed 4 bases from V and 1 base from J; junction bases left unmatched: 11. Per the germline V gene, CDR1 is MGHDK and CDR2 is SYGVNS. This CDR3 region has 17 residues. The CDR3 coding sequence is TGTGCCAGCAGTGCCCGACCGGGACTAGAGGTCCAAGAGACCCAGTACTTC. Translating gives CASSARPGLEVQETQYF.

This clonotype was recorded at least ten times. The chain joins TRBV7-3 to TRBJ2-1; D unresolved. The germline gives CDR1 SGHTA, CDR2 FQGTGA. CDR3 length: 14 residues. V was shortened by 4 bases and J by 5 bases, with 12 bases between the two germline ends. CDR3 DNA sequence: TGTGCCAGCAGCTCCGACGTCTGGAACAATGAGCAGTTCTTC. Translating gives CASSSDVWNNEQFF.

This chain joins TRBV11-2 and TRBJ1-4, with TRBD1 as a possible D gene (5 bases). Trimming left V 1 base short and J 8 bases short, with 17 bases between. This CDR3 has 16 residues. Per the germline V gene, CDR1 is SGHAT and CDR2 is FQNNGV. The CDR3 DNA reads TGTGCCAGCAGCTTAGTGAGGTGGGGGGTGCGCGAAAAACTGTTTTTT. Amino acids: CASSLVRWGVREKLFF.

Concerning this clonotype: Germline and junction disagree at one end, which may indicate a read error. This CDR3 is CASSLGRAYGYTF. The CDR3 DNA reads TGTGCCAGTAGCTTAGGGAGAGCCTATGGCTACACCTTC. The rearrangement links TRBV7-9 to TRBJ1-2; D gene uncertain. Germline values: CDR1 SEHNR, CDR2 FQNEAQ (reference sequence). This CDR3 has 13 residues. The full variable domain, rest sourced from reference TRBV7-9 and TRBJ1-2, is DTGVSQNPRHKITKRGQNVTFRCDPISEHNRLYWYRQTLGQGPEFLTYFQNEAQLEKSRLLSDRFSAERPKGSFSTLEIQRTEQGDSAMYLCASSLGRAYGYTFGSGTRLTVV.

V gene TRBV7-9 combines with J gene TRBJ1-2; no clear D gene. Germline-derived CDR1 and CDR2 are SEHNR and FQNEAQ (reference sequence). The CDR3 loop spans 12 amino acids. The V gene lost 1 base and the J gene lost 8 bases, with 8 bases spanning the gap. This CDR3 is CASSLVSPGYTF. The CDR3, as DNA: TGTGCCAGCAGCTTAGTTTCCCCCGGCTACACCTTC.